The 24 T cell receptor beta chains reported below all come from one sample, sequenced in a study of blood T cell repertoires in COVID-19. Libraries were prepared by immunoSEQ multiplex PCR; TCRdb keeps only in-frame clonotypes and omits some of them. The sample has 180,000 or so clones; about 82% are singletons. The sample was PBMCs or T cells enriched from blood (not recorded which). The origin of the receptors is a woman aged 30 to 39 who had recovered from COVID-19.

The chain combines TRBV5-1 with TRBJ2-1; weak D call: TRBD1 (5 bases). CDR1 is SGHRS and CDR2 is YFSETQ in the germline V gene. The CDR3 has 14 amino acids. Trimming took 1 base from V and 8 from J, leaving 13 bases between them. CDR3 bases: TGCGCCAGCAGCTTGCAGGGTTCCCATGATGAGCAGTTCTTC. Translated, it gives CASSLQGSHDEQFF.

The CDR3 protein is CSVGAGQGVGELFF. The CDR3 bases are TGCAGCGTTGGGGCGGGACAGGGGGTTGGGGAACTGTTTTTT. The rearrangement uses TRBV29-1 and TRBJ1-4, with TRBD1 matching 11 bases. The CDR3 runs to 14 residues. V shed 4 bases and J 12 bases; nucleotides not matched to a gene: 10. Germline-derived CDR1 and CDR2 are SQVTM and ANQGSEA. Combining the CDR3 with reference TRBV29-1 and TRBJ1-4 gives the whole variable domain SAVISQKPSRDICQRGTSLTIQCQVDSQVTMMFWYRQQPGQSLTLIATANQGSEATYESGFVIDKFPISRPNLTFSTLTVSNMSPEDSSIYLCSVGAGQGVGELFFGSGTQLSVL.

This sequence joins TRBV4-1 and TRBJ1-3; D call uncertain. The CDR3 is 14 amino acids. The germline gives CDR1 MGHRA, CDR2 YSYEKL. V lost 2 bases, J lost 0 bases, and 5 bases lay in between. Here the CDR3 reads CASSQTTSGNTIYF. CDR3 in DNA: TGCGCCAGCAGCCAAACTACCTCTGGAAACACCATATATTTT.

J is TRBJ2-2 and V is TRBV3-1 (or the pseudogene TRBV3-2), with TRBD1 identical over 9 bases. The J segment lost 7 bases and the V segment lost 0 bases, leaving 12 bases of the junction unmatched. Germline V CDR1 and CDR2: LGHDT, YNNKEL (reference sequence). This CDR3 spans 18 amino acids. CDR3 in DNA: TGTGCCAGCAGCCAAGAATACGGGGGGACAGGGTCTATCGGGGAGCTGTTTTTT. This sequence encodes CASSQEYGGTGSIGELFF.

V usage is TRBV28 and J usage is TRBJ2-2, with D possibly being TRBD2 (5 bases). The CDR3 totals 15 residues. Looked up from germline, CDR1 is MDHEN and CDR2 is SYDVKM. The ends were cut back, 5 bases at V and 4 bases at J, with 14 bases in the middle. Here the CDR3 DNA reads TGTGCCAGCAGTGCCAGAGGGCCCGGCACCGGGGAGCTGTTTTTT. Amino acids: CASSARGPGTGELFF.

The chain has TRBV4-2 and TRBJ1-1; D might be TRBD1 (5 bases). This CDR3 region has 13 residues. From germline, CDR1 is LGHNA and CDR2 YNFKEQ. V shed 3 bases and J shed 2 bases, with 7 bases lying between them. CDR3 in DNA: TGTGCCAGCAGCCACGACAGAAACACTGAAGCTTTCTTT. This encodes CASSHDRNTEAFF.

This clone has just one count. V usage is TRBV28 and J usage is TRBJ1-2, with no clear D. Germline lookup yields CDR1 MDHEN and CDR2 SYDVKM. This CDR3 has 14 amino acids. Trimming left V 7 bases short and J 4 bases short, with 16 bases between. This chain's CDR3 is CASTQNGNLYGYTF. CDR3 nucleotides: TGTGCCAGCACCCAAAACGGGAATCTCTATGGCTACACCTTC.

The genes are TRBV28 and TRBJ1-2; D may be TRBD1 (5 bases). The germline V gene encodes CDR1 MDHEN and CDR2 SYDVKM. V gave up 6 bases and J gave up 4 bases, with 18 bases separating them. The CDR3 consists of 15 residues. CDR3 bases: TGTGCCAGCAGGGACATCCTCGGGGGGATCTATGGCTACACCTTC. Residues: CASRDILGGIYGYTF.

This chain links TRBV7-8 with TRBJ2-1; TRBD2 matches 12 bases. Trimming removed 4 bases from V and 9 bases from J; junction bases left unmatched: 10. CDR1 and CDR2 (germline): SGHVS, FQNEAQ. CDR3 length equals 16 residues. For the CDR3, the DNA is TGTGCCAGCAGCTCCCTGACTAGCGGGAGTGTGAGTGAGCAGTTCTTC. It is translated as CASSSLTSGSVSEQFF.

The chain is built from TRBV25-1 and TRBJ2-1; D is ambiguous. This CDR3 comprises 10 residues. V lost 11 bases, J lost 7 bases, and 9 bases lay in between. The germline CDR1 and CDR2 sequences are MGHDK and SYGVNS. The CDR3 loop is CAVETNEQFF. CDR3 DNA sequence: TGTGCCGTCGAGACTAATGAGCAGTTCTTC.

This clone was seen once. This chain uses TRBV27 with TRBJ2-1, with D tentatively TRBD2 (6 bases). The germline V and J ends were trimmed by 5 bases and 2 bases, with 13 bases remaining between them. Germline V gene sequence: CDR1 MNHEY, CDR2 SMNVEV (reference sequence). CDR3 length equals 15 residues. The CDR3 DNA reads as TGTGCCAGCAGTCCCTATAGCGGAGCCTACAATGAGCAGTTCTTC. Amino acid sequence: CASSPYSGAYNEQFF.

The chain recombines TRBV27 with TRBJ2-7; 8 bases match TRBD1. CDR1 and CDR2 (germline): MNHEY, SMNVEV (reference sequence). Trimming at V came to 0 bases and at J to 2 bases, leaving 6 bases not matched to a gene. There are 16 residues in the CDR3. The CDR3 DNA follows: TGTGCCAGCAGTTTATCCGGACAGGGTGGAACCTACGAGCAGTACTTC. It is translated as CASSLSGQGGTYEQYF.

The chain has TRBV5-1 and TRBJ2-3, with 7 bases that match TRBD1. CDR1 is SGHRS, CDR2 YFSETQ, per germline. With V trimmed by 4 bases and J by 3 bases, 5 bases remained unmatched. The CDR3 extends over 14 amino acids. Here the CDR3 reads CASSLSGQTDTQYF. DNA for the CDR3: TGCGCCAGCAGCCTGTCGGGACAGACAGATACGCAGTATTTT.

This clone showed up just once. The gene calls are TRBV29-1 and TRBJ2-1; 8 positions match TRBD2. This CDR3 is built from 14 residues. The J segment lost 2 bases and the V segment lost 6 bases, leaving 6 bases of the junction unmatched. In germline, CDR1 is SQVTM, CDR2 ANQGSEA. CDR3 DNA: TGCAGCGTCCGTGAGGGACTAGCCTACAATGAGCAGTTCTTC. Amino acid sequence: CSVREGLAYNEQFF.

The rearrangement links TRBV18 to TRBJ2-7, with TRBD2 identical over 10 bases. The V segment lost 4 bases and the J segment 5 bases; nucleotides outside the gene matches: 8. This CDR3 has 15 amino acids. CDR1 and CDR2 from the germline V gene are KGHSH and LQKENI. CDR3 sequence reads: CASSLQASGRNEQYF. The CDR3 coding sequence is TGTGCCAGCTCACTACAGGCTAGCGGGAGAAACGAGCAGTACTTC. Complete variable domain (other parts from reference TRBV18 and TRBJ2-7): NAGVMQNPRHLVRRRGQEARLRCSPMKGHSHVYWYRQLPEEGLKFMVYLQKENIIDESGMPKERFSAEFPKEGPSILRIQQVVRGDSAAYFCASSLQASGRNEQYFGPGTRLTVT.

The rearrangement joins TRBV28 to TRBJ1-5; 11 nucleotides match TRBD1. V lost 4 bases and J lost 7; bases outside the gene matches: 18. This CDR3 is built from 19 residues. CDR1 is MDHEN and CDR2 is SYDVKM in the germline V gene. The CDR3 loop reads CASSSPARGTGGLSQPQHF. For the CDR3, the DNA is TGTGCCAGCAGTTCACCCGCTCGCGGGACAGGGGGATTGTCACAGCCCCAGCATTTT.

The chain has TRBV5-3 and TRBJ2-5; D is uncertain. TRBV5-3 carries the ORF label, with uncertain function. Deletions cut 1 base from V and 1 base from J, with 5 bases between. The CDR3 runs 13 residues. As DNA, the CDR3 is TGTGCCAGAAGCTTGCGTTCCCAAGAGACCCAGTACTTC. Protein product: CARSLRSQETQYF.

The chain carries TRBV3-1 (or the pseudogene TRBV3-2) and TRBJ2-5; D might be TRBD1 (5 bases). The length of the CDR3 is 12 residues. Trimming took off 2 bases at V and 13 bases at J, with 14 bases between the two ends. CDR1 is LGHDT and CDR2 is YNNKEL in the germline V gene (reference sequence). This chain's CDR3 is CASSQLRQIMYF. CDR3 nucleotides: TGTGCCAGCAGCCAATTGCGACAGATTATGTACTTC.

This chain connects TRBV6-1 to TRBJ2-3, with no clear D. The CDR3 consists of 14 residues. CDR1 is MNHNS, CDR2 SASEGT, per germline. V was pared by 1 base and J by 5 bases, with 10 bases between. The CDR3, as DNA: TGTGCCAGCAGTGAAGGGAGTTCCAGAGATACGCAGTATTTT. Translated, it gives CASSEGSSRDTQYF.

The chain couples TRBV27 to TRBJ2-3; possible D gene TRBD2, 6 bases. Germline assignment: CDR1 MNHEY and CDR2 SMNVEV (reference sequence). The CDR3 runs 13 residues. Trimming stripped 10 bases from V and 3 bases from J, with 14 bases between. DNA for the CDR3: TGTGCCACCAGGGAGGTAGCAACAGATACGCAGTATTTT. It specifies CATREVATDTQYF.

The chain's CDR3 is CASSLIGRGSYNEQFF. The CDR3, as DNA: TGTGCCAGCAGCTTGATCGGGAGGGGCTCCTACAATGAGCAGTTCTTC. The V and J genes are TRBV7-2 and TRBJ2-1, with 8 nucleotides matching TRBD2. The germline CDR1 and CDR2 sequences are SGHTA and FQGNSA. Unmatched junction bases numbered 4, after V lost 3 bases and J lost 0 bases. This CDR3 has 16 residues.

V is TRBV19 and J is TRBJ1-5; 7 bases agree with TRBD1. V trimming: 5 bases; J trimming: 0 bases; junction bases outside the gene matches: 10. CDR3 length equals 17 residues. CDR1 and CDR2 (germline): LNHDA, SQIVND (reference sequence). The CDR3: CASSFPEDRDSNQPQHF. The DNA of the CDR3 is TGTGCCAGTAGTTTCCCCGAAGACAGGGATAGCAATCAGCCCCAGCATTTT.

The chain uses TRBV7-9 and TRBJ2-3; D perhaps matches TRBD2 (6 bases). From germline, CDR1 is SEHNR and CDR2 FQNEAQ (reference sequence). The CDR3 is made up of 17 amino acids. Between the trimmed V and J ends, which lost 5 bases and 2 bases, there was a span of 20 bases. CDR3 loop: CASSPSRLVFITDTQYF. The DNA of the CDR3 is TGTGCCAGCAGCCCATCCAGACTAGTTTTCATCACAGATACGCAGTATTTT.

V gene TRBV9 combines with J gene TRBJ2-3; 8 nucleotides align to TRBD1. J was trimmed by 5 bases and V by 0 bases; bases with no gene match: 8. From germline, CDR1 is SGDLS and CDR2 YYNGEE. The CDR3 spans 16 residues. The CDR3 region is CASSVEGQGAEDTQYF. DNA for the CDR3: TGTGCCAGCAGCGTAGAGGGGCAGGGGGCAGAAGATACGCAGTATTTT.